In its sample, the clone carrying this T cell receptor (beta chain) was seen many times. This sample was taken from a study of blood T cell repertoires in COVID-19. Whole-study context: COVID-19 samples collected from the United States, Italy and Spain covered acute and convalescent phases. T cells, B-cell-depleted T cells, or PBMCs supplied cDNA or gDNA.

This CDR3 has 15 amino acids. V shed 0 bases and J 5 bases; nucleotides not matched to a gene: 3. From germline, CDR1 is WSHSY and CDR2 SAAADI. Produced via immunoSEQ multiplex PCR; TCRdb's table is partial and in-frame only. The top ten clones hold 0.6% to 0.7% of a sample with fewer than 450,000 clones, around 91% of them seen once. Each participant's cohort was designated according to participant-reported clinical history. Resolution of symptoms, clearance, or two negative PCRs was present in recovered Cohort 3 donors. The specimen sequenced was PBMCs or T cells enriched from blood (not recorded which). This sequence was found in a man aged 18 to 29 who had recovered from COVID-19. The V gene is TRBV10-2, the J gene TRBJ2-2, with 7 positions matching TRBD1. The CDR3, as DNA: TGCGCCAGCAGTGAGTCCGCGACAGGGACCGGGGAGCTGTTTTTT. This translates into CASSESATGTGELFF.